The 27 T cell receptor beta chains in this list originate from one sample, sequenced in a study of cytotoxic CD8 clonotypes in ibrutinib-treated CLL. TCRdb's table, derived via immunoSEQ multiplex PCR, lists solely in-frame clones and lacks some. In the table there are hundreds of thousands of clones, around four fifths of which are singletons. The sequencing used PBMCs, collected before ibrutinib treatment. These receptors were obtained from a human donor with chronic lymphocytic leukemia.

The gene calls are TRBV6-6 and TRBJ2-5; unclear D gene. Germline V lookup: CDR1 MNHNY, CDR2 SVGAGI (reference sequence). This CDR3 comprises 13 residues. Trimming took off 1 base at V and 1 base at J, with 4 bases between the two ends. The CDR3 sequence is CASSYYGQETQYF. DNA for the CDR3: TGTGCCAGCAGTTACTACGGCCAAGAGACCCAGTACTTC.

This clone showed up just a few times. The rearrangement links TRBV2 to TRBJ2-7; possibly TRBD1 for D (5 bases). Germline values: CDR1 SNHLY, CDR2 FYNNEI. With 6 bases removed from V and 4 bases from J, the gap between germline ends came to 10 bases. The CDR3 runs to 12 residues. The CDR3 protein is CASRQGEYEQYF. The CDR3 DNA reads as TGTGCCAGCAGGCAAGGGGAATACGAGCAGTACTTC.

About this clone: Different DNA sequences within this sample yield the same CDR3. The rearrangement links TRBV4-1 to TRBJ2-7, with D unclear. Germline V gene sequence: CDR1 MGHRA, CDR2 YSYEKL. Trimming removed 1 base at V and 3 bases at J, with 7 bases between. This CDR3 is 13 amino acids long. DNA for the CDR3: TGCGCCAGCAGCCAAGGTGGTCGCTACGAGCAGTACTTC. This codes for CASSQGGRYEQYF.

The genes are TRBV5-6 and TRBJ2-5; D uncertain. Trimming took 2 bases from V and 2 from J, leaving 10 bases between them. The CDR3 loop spans 14 amino acids. Per the germline V gene, CDR1 is SGHDT and CDR2 is YYEEEE. CDR3 in DNA: TGTGCCAGCAGCTTATTTGCCGAGCAAGAGACCCAGTACTTC. Its protein is CASSLFAEQETQYF.

This chain connects TRBV7-9 to TRBJ1-2; D not resolved. This CDR3 is 13 amino acids long. The V and J ends lost 1 base and 8 bases respectively, with 11 bases between them. Germline loops: CDR1 SEHNR, CDR2 FQNEAQ (reference sequence). For the CDR3, the DNA is TGTGCCAGCAGCTTAGACAGTCCGGGGGGCTACACCTTC. Translating it yields CASSLDSPGGYTF.

The chain joins TRBV9 to TRBJ1-2; the match to TRBD1 covers 8 bases. From germline, CDR1 is SGDLS and CDR2 YYNGEE. This CDR3 comprises 12 residues. V lost 10 bases and J lost 7; bases outside the gene matches: 9. The CDR3 region is CASWTGWSGYTF. The CDR3 DNA sequence: TGTGCCTCTTGGACAGGGTGGAGTGGCTACACCTTC.

The gene calls are TRBV5-4 and TRBJ1-2; 7 bases are a match to TRBD1. Germline CDR1 and CDR2: SGHNT and YYREEE (reference sequence). Unmatched junction bases numbered 10, after V lost 1 base and J lost 7 bases. This CDR3 contains 15 residues. CDR3 DNA sequence: TGTGCCAGCAGCTTGCTGACACAGGGGCCCCGTGGCTACACCTTC. This codes for CASSLLTQGPRGYTF.

This CDR3 reads CASSQGFLAGQETQYF. Written as DNA, the CDR3 is TGCGCCAGCAGCCAAGGATTTCTAGCGGGGCAAGAGACCCAGTACTTC. The genes are TRBV4-1 and TRBJ2-5; 9 bases fit TRBD2. With 1 base clipped from V and 2 bases from J, the junction kept 5 bases outside the gene matches. CDR1 and CDR2 from the germline V gene are MGHRA and YSYEKL. The CDR3 consists of 16 residues.

The chain couples TRBV5-4 to TRBJ2-2; D may correspond to TRBD1 or TRBD2 (5 bases each). CDR3 length: 16 amino acids. The germline V gene encodes CDR1 SGHNT and CDR2 YYREEE (reference sequence). Deletions cut 0 bases from V and 4 bases from J, with 13 bases between. In nucleotides, the CDR3 is TGTGCCAGCAGCTTGGCCCCCAGGGAGCTCACCGGGGAGCTGTTTTTT. Its protein product is CASSLAPRELTGELFF.

This chain joins TRBV18 and TRBJ1-5; perhaps TRBD1 as D (6 bases). Germline CDR1 KGHSH, CDR2 LQKENI. The CDR3 has 17 residues. V was clipped by 3 bases and J by 2 bases, with 17 bases between them. The CDR3: CASSPLGGPVGNQPQHF. CDR3 nucleotides: TGTGCCAGCTCACCCTTGGGGGGGCCGGTTGGCAATCAGCCCCAGCATTTT.

V gene TRBV10-1 combines with J gene TRBJ2-3; no firm D call. Deletions cut 0 bases from V and 4 bases from J, with 2 bases between. Per germline, CDR1 WNHNN and CDR2 SYGVQD (reference sequence). CDR3 length equals 12 residues. In DNA form, the CDR3 reads TGCGCCAGCAGTGAGTCGGCAGATACGCAGTATTTT. Its protein is CASSESADTQYF.

The chain links TRBV5-1 to TRBJ2-7; the match to TRBD2 covers 7 bases. This CDR3 contains 19 residues. With 0 bases clipped from V and 2 bases from J, the junction kept 17 bases outside the gene matches. The germline CDR1 and CDR2 sequences are SGHRS and YFSETQ. This CDR3 reads CASSLVGGPSSGVPYEQYF. The CDR3 DNA follows: TGCGCCAGCAGCTTGGTGGGGGGACCTTCTAGCGGAGTCCCCTACGAGCAGTACTTC.

This clone has a handful of counts. The chain combines TRBV12-5 with TRBJ1-1, with TRBD1 identical over 11 bases. CDR1 is LGHNT, CDR2 FRNRAP, per germline. This CDR3 is built from 17 residues. The V and J ends lost 9 bases and 0 bases, in that order; junction bases with no gene match: 12. The DNA for the CDR3 is TGTGCTAGCCGCCTCGGGACAGGGGGGCCCCTGAACACTGAAGCTTTCTTT. Amino acid sequence: CASRLGTGGPLNTEAFF.

The chain links TRBV29-1 to TRBJ2-2; D gene ambiguous. Trimming took 3 bases from V and 5 from J, leaving 13 bases between them. Per the germline V gene, CDR1 is SQVTM and CDR2 is ANQGSEA. The CDR3 consists of 14 residues. The CDR3 nucleotides read TGCAGCGTTGATAACCTAAGTCGGACCGGGGAGCTGTTTTTT. As protein: CSVDNLSRTGELFF.

The chain is built from TRBV2 and TRBJ1-2, with 7 nucleotides matching TRBD1. The CDR3 consists of 15 residues. The V gene's germline CDR1 is SNHLY and CDR2 FYNNEI. V trimming: 6 bases; J trimming: 8 bases; junction bases outside the gene matches: 15. The CDR3 DNA follows: TGTGCCAGCAGAAGAATGAACAAGGGGGCCGGCGGCTACACCTTC. Translation: CASRRMNKGAGGYTF.

J is TRBJ2-3 and V is TRBV11-3; no clear D gene. CDR3 size: 12 residues. The V end lost 3 bases, the J end lost 3 bases, and 4 bases lay between the germline ends. Germline V gives CDR1 SGHNT, CDR2 YENEEA. CDR3 loop: CASSFGTDTQYF. In DNA, the CDR3 is TGTGCCAGCAGCTTTGGGACAGATACGCAGTATTTT. Looking up the rest from reference TRBV11-3 and TRBJ2-3 gives the full variable domain: EAGVVQSPRYKIIEKKQPVAFWCNPISGHNTLYWYLQNLGQGPELLIRYENEEAVDDSQLPKDRFSAERLKGVDSTLKIQPAELGDSAVYLCASSFGTDTQYFGPGTRLTVL.

Here the CDR3 DNA reads TGTGCCAGCAGTACCGGGACGGCCGGGTGGTCGCCCCTCCACTTT. Amino acids: CASSTGTAGWSPLHF. The chain employs TRBV6-5 and TRBJ1-6; D may be TRBD1 (5 bases). Germline CDR1 is MNHEY and CDR2 is SVGAGI. CDR3 length: 15 residues. Deletions cut 5 bases from V and 13 bases from J, with 21 bases between.

The chain joins TRBV11-1 to TRBJ2-7, with D possibly matching TRBD2 (5 bases). V was pared by 5 bases and J by 2 bases, with 16 bases between. This CDR3 contains 15 residues. In germline, CDR1 is SGHAT, CDR2 FQDESV (reference sequence). CDR3 loop: CASSPRGGSTYEQYF. Written as DNA, the CDR3 is TGTGCCAGCAGCCCTCGCGGAGGATCTACCTACGAGCAGTACTTC. The entire variable domain, with the rest obtained from reference TRBV11-1 and TRBJ2-7, is as follows: EAEVAQSPRYKITEKSQAVAFWCDPISGHATLYWYRQILGQGPELLVQFQDESVVDDSQLPKDRFSAERLKGVDSTLKIQPAELGDSAMYLCASSPRGGSTYEQYFGPGTRLTVT.

The rearrangement uses TRBV7-2 and TRBJ2-7, with D unresolved. CDR1 is SGHTA, CDR2 FQGNSA, per germline. Trimming pared 5 bases from V and 6 bases from J, leaving 14 bases between. This CDR3 is 13 amino acids long. The CDR3 loop reads CASSPRPEREQYF. In DNA, the CDR3 is TGTGCCAGCAGCCCCAGGCCCGAACGCGAGCAGTACTTC.

The J gene is TRBJ2-2, the V gene TRBV7-7; 11 positions agree with TRBD2. J was trimmed by 4 bases and V by 4 bases; bases with no gene match: 8. The CDR3 has 17 residues. Germline values: CDR1 SSHAT, CDR2 FNYEAQ (reference sequence). The CDR3 DNA reads TGTGCCAGCAGCTCAATAGCGGGAGGGCCATCCACCGGGGAGCTGTTTTTT. This codes for CASSSIAGGPSTGELFF.

CDR3 loop: CASTLLAGGHEQFF. CDR3 DNA: TGTGCCAGCACCCTCCTAGCGGGAGGACATGAGCAGTTCTTC. The chain joins TRBV5-4 to TRBJ2-1, with 11 positions matching TRBD2. The CDR3 is 14 residues long. V lost 6 bases to trimming and J lost 8 bases; unmatched junction nucleotides: 7. The germline gives CDR1 SGHNT, CDR2 YYREEE (reference sequence).

This clone was detected only once. In DNA form, the CDR3 reads TGCGCCAGCAGCCATGGGACGGTGAGCTCCTACGAGCAGTACTTC. Its translation: CASSHGTVSSYEQYF. This rearrangement joins TRBV4-1 to TRBJ2-7; D tentatively reads TRBD1 or TRBD2 (5 bases each). V dropped 3 bases and J dropped 0 bases, with 12 bases sitting between them. The CDR3 is made up of 15 amino acids. The germline CDR1 and CDR2 sequences are MGHRA and YSYEKL.

V and J are TRBV4-3 and TRBJ2-3; D uncertain. Trimming left V 1 base short and J 3 bases short, with 11 bases between. CDR1 and CDR2 from the germline V gene are LGHNA and YSLEER. The CDR3 totals 15 residues. The CDR3 sequence is CASSQARDMTDTQYF. Here the CDR3 DNA reads TGCGCCAGCAGCCAAGCCCGTGACATGACAGATACGCAGTATTTT.

The chain couples TRBV9 to TRBJ1-2, with D maybe TRBD1 (5 bases). This CDR3 is 15 amino acids long. Germline values: CDR1 SGDLS, CDR2 YYNGEE. V lost 2 bases to trimming and J lost 1 base, with 12 bases between them. CDR3 nucleotide sequence: TGTGCCAGCAGCGTTGGGGGGGAAAGTAACTATGGCTACACCTTC. Residues: CASSVGGESNYGYTF. Together with reference TRBV9 and TRBJ1-2, the CDR3 gives the full variable domain: DSGVTQTPKHLITATGQRVTLRCSPRSGDLSVYWYQQSLDQGLQFLIQYYNGEERAKGNILERFSAQQFPDLHSELNLSSLELGDSALYFCASSVGGESNYGYTFGSGTRLTVV.

J is TRBJ2-7 and V is TRBV5-6, with 7 bases that match TRBD2. Germline-derived CDR1 and CDR2 are SGHDT and YYEEEE. This CDR3 region has 15 residues. V shed 1 base, J shed 7 bases, and the junction held 11 bases outside the gene matches. The CDR3 DNA reads as TGTGCCAGCAGCTTGCGACTAGCACGAGCGGGGGAGCAGTACTTC. Translating gives CASSLRLARAGEQYF. Full variable domain (remainder filled in from reference TRBV5-6 and TRBJ2-7): DAGVTQSPTHLIKTRGQQVTLRCSPKSGHDTVSWYQQALGQGPQFIFQYYEEEERQRGNFPDRFSGHQFPNYSSELNVNALLLGDSALYLCASSLRLARAGEQYFGPGTRLTVT.

The chain uses TRBV27 and TRBJ1-1; 7 nucleotides line up with TRBD1. The J segment lost 5 bases and the V segment lost 4 bases, leaving 4 bases of the junction unmatched. Per the germline V gene, CDR1 is MNHEY and CDR2 is SMNVEV (reference sequence). The CDR3 contains 13 residues. The CDR3 loop is CASSYQGGTEAFF. In DNA, the CDR3 is TGTGCCAGCAGTTACCAGGGGGGGACTGAAGCTTTCTTT.

This clone has just one count. The DNA for the CDR3 is TGTGCCAGCAGCGTAGAAGGGCGAACCTACGAGCAGTACTTC. Its protein is CASSVEGRTYEQYF. This chain joins TRBV9 and TRBJ2-7; D gene ambiguous. Trimming cost V 0 bases and J 2 bases, with 9 bases left between them. Germline V gives CDR1 SGDLS, CDR2 YYNGEE. This CDR3 spans 14 amino acids.